This entry lists 14 T cell receptor beta chains sequenced from one sample in a study of control samples from healthy donors and cancer patients. Sequencing used immunoSEQ multiplex PCR; TCRdb keeps in-frame clones, though not all of them. The profile shows approximately 140,000 clones, just under 90% of them singletons. The sample was PBMCs. The source is a man between 50 and 59 years old with head and neck cancer.

This chain joins TRBV5-1 and TRBJ2-1, with 8 bases matching TRBD2. This CDR3 is 15 amino acids long. The germline V gene encodes CDR1 SGHRS and CDR2 YFSETQ. V shed 4 bases, J shed 8 bases, and the junction held 11 bases outside the gene matches. The CDR3 region has the DNA TGCGCCAGCAGCATCGGGGGGGAGACTGGCCATGAGCAGTTCTTC. It yields the protein CASSIGGETGHEQFF.

The V call is TRBV2, the J call TRBJ2-7; 7 bases line up with TRBD2. Unmatched junction bases numbered 6, after V lost 7 bases and J lost 0 bases. The CDR3 covers 14 residues. Germline loops: CDR1 SNHLY, CDR2 FYNNEI. Here the CDR3 reads CASKRGSDSYEQYF. The CDR3 DNA follows: TGTGCCAGCAAGCGGGGCAGCGACTCCTACGAGCAGTACTTC.

This clone occurred a few times. CDR3 sequence reads: CAISAGLAGNTGELFF. CDR3 coding DNA: TGTGCCATCAGTGCTGGACTAGCGGGAAACACCGGGGAGCTGTTTTTT. V and J are TRBV10-3 and TRBJ2-2, with 12 nucleotides matching TRBD2. Per germline, CDR1 ENHRY and CDR2 SYGVKD. With 4 bases clipped from V and 2 bases from J, the junction kept 2 bases outside the gene matches. The CDR3 has 16 amino acids.

The chain uses TRBV5-4 and TRBJ1-1; D is perhaps TRBD1 (6 bases). The CDR3 has 13 amino acids. Germline V lookup: CDR1 SGHNT, CDR2 YYREEE (reference sequence). V shed 4 bases and J shed 7 bases, with 14 bases lying between them. For the CDR3, the DNA is TGTGCCAGCAGCACAGGGACGACGTATGAAGCTTTCTTT. It specifies CASSTGTTYEAFF.

As regards this clone: Other DNA sequences in this sample translate to the same CDR3. The gene calls are TRBV11-2 and TRBJ2-7; a possible D gene is TRBD1 (6 bases). V was trimmed by 5 bases and J by 6 bases, leaving 11 bases between them. Germline CDR1 and CDR2: SGHAT and FQNNGV. CDR3 length equals 12 residues. CDR3 region: CASSLGTPEQYF. In DNA form, the CDR3 reads TGTGCCAGCAGCCTCGGGACACCCGAGCAGTACTTC.

The rearrangement uses TRBV10-3 and TRBJ1-6; unclear D gene. The V end was cut by 3 bases, the J end by 7 bases, with 13 bases between. The CDR3 contains 15 residues. The germline CDR1 and CDR2 sequences are ENHRY and SYGVKD. The CDR3 nucleotides are TGTGCCATCAGTGACCACAATAAGGAGAATTCACCCCTCCACTTT. It translates to CAISDHNKENSPLHF.

The rearrangement links TRBV28 to TRBJ2-1, with TRBD2 identical over 12 bases. Germline-derived CDR1 and CDR2 are MDHEN and SYDVKM. The CDR3 consists of 17 residues. Unmatched junction bases numbered 7, after V lost 3 bases and J lost 4 bases. The CDR3 region is CASSLPPTSGGYNEQFF. In DNA, the CDR3 is TGTGCCAGCAGTTTGCCCCCGACTAGCGGGGGTTACAATGAGCAGTTCTTC.

The J gene is TRBJ2-5, the V gene TRBV5-1, with a tentative D call TRBD1 (6 bases). The CDR3 extends over 15 amino acids. Trimming took 3 bases from V and 4 from J, leaving 16 bases between them. Per germline, CDR1 SGHRS and CDR2 YFSETQ. CDR3 bases: TGCGCCAGCAGCTACCTCGGACAGCAGGGAGAGACCCAGTACTTC. Residues: CASSYLGQQGETQYF.

This chain joins TRBV19 and TRBJ1-5; TRBD1 aligns across 10 bases. V trimming: 3 bases; J trimming: 5 bases; junction bases outside the gene matches: 10. CDR3 length equals 17 residues. CDR1 is LNHDA, CDR2 SQIVND, per germline (reference sequence). CDR3 sequence (DNA): TGTGCCAGTAGTATCCCGGACAGGGGGATTGAGGATCAGCCCCAGCATTTT. It codes for CASSIPDRGIEDQPQHF.

This clone was detected only once. The chain recombines TRBV2 with TRBJ1-5, with D possibly being TRBD1 (6 bases). The CDR3 spans 13 residues. From germline, CDR1 is SNHLY and CDR2 FYNNEI. V was shortened by 6 bases and J by 4 bases, with 10 bases between the two germline ends. CDR3: CASRTGTNQPQHF. Here the CDR3 DNA reads TGTGCCAGCAGGACAGGAACTAATCAGCCCCAGCATTTT.

The chain uses TRBV7-6 and TRBJ2-2; 15 bases line up with TRBD2. The CDR3 loop spans 18 amino acids. V lost 5 bases and J lost 5; bases outside the gene matches: 9. From germline, CDR1 is SGHVS and CDR2 FNYEAQ. CDR3 sequence: CASSLAPGLAGGTGELFF. The CDR3 DNA reads as TGTGCCAGCAGCCTGGCCCCAGGACTAGCGGGAGGGACCGGGGAGCTGTTTTTT.

The chain uses TRBV6-5 and TRBJ2-7, with D tentatively TRBD1 or TRBD2 (6 bases each). Germline CDR1 is MNHEY and CDR2 is SVGAGI. The CDR3 consists of 14 residues. The V gene lost 5 bases and the J gene lost 2 bases, with 13 bases spanning the gap. The CDR3 loop reads CASSSGGLPYEQYF. The CDR3 DNA is TGTGCCAGCAGTAGTGGGGGGCTCCCCTACGAGCAGTACTTC.

The rearrangement joins TRBV28 to TRBJ2-2; D is possibly TRBD1 or TRBD2 (5 bases each). Germline V gene lookup returns CDR1 MDHEN and CDR2 SYDVKM. The V end lost 1 base, the J end lost 7 bases, and 13 bases lay between the germline ends. CDR3 length: 15 residues. The CDR3 region has the DNA TGTGCCAGCAGTTTATCCAGGGAGCTGGACGGGGAGCTGTTTTTT. Its protein product is CASSLSRELDGELFF.

The chain is built from TRBV2 and TRBJ2-7; a weak D match, TRBD2 (5 bases). Germline values: CDR1 SNHLY, CDR2 FYNNEI. V lost 6 bases to trimming and J lost 5 bases, with 32 bases between them. The CDR3 is 19 residues long. The CDR3 coding sequence is TGTGCCAGCAGGGAGGACCCGGCCCACCGTTCCGTCCCCGATGACGAGCAGTACTTC. This translates into CASREDPAHRSVPDDEQYF.